Presented here are 16 T cell receptor beta chains from one specimen sequenced in a study of blood T cell repertoires in COVID-19. Assay: immunoSEQ multiplex PCR; the TCRdb copy retains only in-frame clones and omits some. This sample has about 280,000 clones, with 83% found just once. The specimen was peripheral blood. All receptors derive from a woman between 50 and 59 years old who had recovered from COVID-19.

The gene calls are TRBV5-6 and TRBJ1-1; D might be TRBD1 (6 bases). Trimming stripped 3 bases from V and 0 bases from J, with 12 bases between. This CDR3 spans 15 amino acids. Germline CDR1 and CDR2: SGHDT and YYEEEE. This CDR3 is CASSYLDRLNTEAFF. The CDR3 DNA reads TGTGCCAGCAGCTACTTGGACAGATTGAACACTGAAGCTTTCTTT.

As regards this clone: Other DNA sequences in this sample translate to the same CDR3. This sequence joins TRBV5-1 and TRBJ2-5; D is unresolved. Germline CDR1 SGHRS, CDR2 YFSETQ. This CDR3 is built from 13 residues. Trimming removed 0 bases at V and 5 bases at J, with 8 bases between. The CDR3: CASSLGGGETQYF. The CDR3 bases are TGCGCCAGCAGCTTGGGAGGTGGGGAGACCCAGTACTTC.

There are a few counts of this clone. This sequence joins TRBV24-1 and TRBJ2-2; 12 bases are shared with TRBD2. Trimming at V came to 2 bases and at J to 4 bases, leaving 13 bases not matched to a gene. CDR1 is KGHDR, CDR2 SFDVKD, per germline. The CDR3 is 20 residues long. The CDR3 here is CATSDSTSGRTPRVTGELFF. CDR3 DNA: TGTGCCACCAGTGATTCAACTAGCGGGAGGACCCCAAGAGTCACCGGGGAGCTGTTTTTT.

This clone has just a few counts. V is TRBV25-1 and J is TRBJ1-1, with D uncertain. The CDR3 consists of 13 residues. V lost 6 bases, J lost 2 bases, and 10 bases lay in between. Per germline, CDR1 MGHDK and CDR2 SYGVNS. The DNA of the CDR3 is TGTGCCAGCAGCGGGTTTGGTAACACTGAAGCTTTCTTT. This encodes CASSGFGNTEAFF. Full variable domain (rest looked up from reference TRBV25-1 and TRBJ1-1): EADIYQTPRYLVIGTGKKITLECSQTMGHDKMYWYQQDPGMELHLIHYSYGVNSTEKGDLSSESTVSRIRTEHFPLTLESARPSHTSQYLCASSGFGNTEAFFGQGTRLTVV.

The chain is built from TRBV4-1 and TRBJ2-1, with 14 bases fitting TRBD2. The CDR3 is 20 amino acids. The germline gives CDR1 MGHRA, CDR2 YSYEKL. The trim removed 0 bases at V and 0 bases at J, leaving 7 bases unmatched. CDR3 region: CASSQDPTSGGVSSYNEQFF. The CDR3 DNA follows: TGCGCCAGCAGCCAAGATCCGACTAGCGGGGGGGTGAGCTCCTACAATGAGCAGTTCTTC.

As DNA, the CDR3 is TGTGCCAGCAGTTACTCCAGCAGGGATGCCAAAAACATTCAGTACTTC. This translates into CASSYSSRDAKNIQYF. The chain carries TRBV6-6 and TRBJ2-4; a possible D gene is TRBD1 (5 bases). This CDR3 is 16 amino acids long. V lost 0 bases to trimming and J lost 1 base, with 10 bases between them. Germline CDR1 reads MNHNY; CDR2 reads SVGAGI (reference sequence).

The V gene is TRBV6-6, the J gene TRBJ2-1, with a weak D call TRBD2 (6 bases). CDR3 length: 14 residues. Germline CDR1 and CDR2: MNHNY and SVGAGI (reference sequence). V gave up 5 bases and J gave up 0 bases, with 8 bases separating them. The CDR3 region is CASSPGSSYNEQFF. DNA of the CDR3: TGTGCCAGCAGTCCCGGGAGCTCCTACAATGAGCAGTTCTTC.

J is TRBJ2-7 and V is TRBV7-2; 12 bases are shared with TRBD2. CDR1 is SGHTA and CDR2 is FQGNSA in the germline V gene. V lost 3 bases and J lost 4; bases outside the gene matches: 4. The CDR3 runs to 15 residues. The CDR3 sequence is CASSFGTSGRYEQYF. The CDR3, as DNA: TGTGCCAGCAGCTTCGGGACTAGCGGGCGGTACGAGCAGTACTTC.

The rearrangement joins TRBV28 to TRBJ2-1; 9 bases match TRBD2. Germline trimming cut 6 bases from V and 8 bases from J; bases unmatched to any gene: 17. The CDR3 covers 17 residues. CDR1 MDHEN and CDR2 SYDVKM come from the germline V gene. The CDR3 DNA reads TGTGCCAGCAGGCACCCCAGGGGGACTAGCTATTCTTATGAGCAGTTCTTC. Protein product: CASRHPRGTSYSYEQFF.

This rearrangement joins TRBV5-1 to TRBJ1-4, with no clear D. The CDR3 is made up of 14 amino acids. Germline V CDR1 and CDR2: SGHRS, YFSETQ. The V end was cut by 2 bases, the J end by 8 bases, with 13 bases between. As DNA, the CDR3 is TGCGCCAGCAGCTTTAGCTTGCCCTTCGAAAAACTGTTTTTT. Translation: CASSFSLPFEKLFF. The whole variable domain, remainder taken from reference TRBV5-1 and TRBJ1-4, is KAGVTQTPRYLIKTRGQQVTLSCSPISGHRSVSWYQQTPGQGLQFLFEYFSETQRNKGNFPGRFSGRQFSNSRSEMNVSTLELGDSALYLCASSFSLPFEKLFFGSGTQLSVL.

V usage is TRBV28 and J usage is TRBJ2-7; no reliable D call. Trimming pared 4 bases from V and 6 bases from J, leaving 13 bases between. CDR1 is MDHEN, CDR2 SYDVKM, per germline. The CDR3 has 13 amino acids. CDR3 protein: CASSSPSTGEQYF. As DNA, the CDR3 is TGTGCCAGCAGTTCCCCCTCAACGGGCGAGCAGTACTTC. Supplemented by reference TRBV28 and TRBJ2-7, the full variable domain reads DVKVTQSSRYLVKRTGEKVFLECVQDMDHENMFWYRQDPGLGLRLIYFSYDVKMKEKGDIPEGYSVSREKKERFSLILESASTNQTSMYLCASSSPSTGEQYFGPGTRLTVT.

The chain joins TRBV21-1 to TRBJ2-7; the D call of TRBD2 is as the table states it, not checked on the DNA. TRBV21-1 is a pseudogene segment. The CDR3 length is 18 residues. CDR3 DNA: TGTGCCAGCAGCAATCTTGGGACTAGCGGGAGGGCAACCTACGAGCAGTACTTC. This encodes CASSNLGTSGRATYEQYF.

This clone was found a few times. The CDR3, as DNA: TGTGCCAGCAGTAGAGGAATCCGCTCTAGCGGCCAAAACATTCAGTACTTC. It translates to CASSRGIRSSGQNIQYF. The J gene is TRBJ2-4, the V gene TRBV2, with TRBD2 identical over 7 bases. This CDR3 has 17 residues. Unmatched junction bases numbered 15, after V lost 5 bases and J lost 5 bases. Per germline, CDR1 SNHLY and CDR2 FYNNEI.

The genes are TRBV19 and TRBJ2-1, with TRBD1 matching over 7 bases. The V segment lost 5 bases and the J segment 0 bases; nucleotides outside the gene matches: 7. The CDR3 consists of 16 residues. CDR1 LNHDA and CDR2 SQIVND come from the germline V gene (reference sequence). The CDR3 sequence is CASSPTGLSSYNEQFF. CDR3 in DNA: TGTGCCAGTAGTCCGACAGGGCTGAGCTCCTACAATGAGCAGTTCTTC.

This clone was seen a handful of times. This sequence joins TRBV5-4 and TRBJ2-1, with TRBD2 matching over 10 bases. The CDR3 covers 14 residues. Germline loops: CDR1 SGHNT, CDR2 YYREEE (reference sequence). The V and J ends lost 3 bases and 10 bases, in that order; junction bases with no gene match: 7. The CDR3 DNA follows: TGTGCCAGCAGCTCCCCGGGGGGACTAGCGGAGCAGTTCTTC. Translating it yields CASSSPGGLAEQFF.

The gene calls are TRBV6-5 and TRBJ2-7; D unclear. The V end lost 0 bases, the J end lost 0 bases, and 6 bases lay between the germline ends. Germline CDR1 MNHEY, CDR2 SVGAGI. This CDR3 spans 14 amino acids. The CDR3 nucleotides are TGTGCCAGCAGTTACTCATTGAGCTCCTACGAGCAGTACTTC. Its translation: CASSYSLSSYEQYF.